The 29 T cell receptor beta chains presented below share a single source sample, sequenced in a study of blood T cells in healthy people across ages. A sample-barcoded 5' primer and a J-beta primer mix were used in a second PCR of roughly 7 to 11 cycles. TCRdb called the 5' RACE reads again in MiXCR, with one record for every CDR3 protein. The sample has 450,000 to 700,000 distinct CDR3 sequences, 27% seen once; the top ten hold approximately 18%. Source material: blood. The receptors were sampled from a woman in her seventies in good health.

The rearrangement joins TRBV20-1 to TRBJ1-6; 11 positions agree with TRBD1. V gave up 5 bases and J gave up 9 bases; unmatched junction bases: 3. This CDR3 has 13 amino acids. Per the germline V gene, CDR1 is DFQATT and CDR2 is SNEGSKA (reference sequence). CDR3: CSAWGTGGSPLHF. In DNA, the CDR3 is TGCAGTGCTTGGGGGACAGGGGGTTCACCCCTCCACTTT.

This clonotype has more than one count but fewer than ten. The chain combines TRBV18 with TRBJ2-3; possibly TRBD2 for D (6 bases). The germline CDR1 and CDR2 sequences are KGHSH and LQKENI. V lost 6 bases and J 6 bases, leaving 19 bases between the germline ends. The CDR3 spans 15 residues. CDR3 protein: CASSPPSGGMDTQYF. CDR3 bases: TGTGCCAGCTCCCCCCCGAGTGGGGGGATGGATACGCAGTATTTT.

This clonotype has a handful of counts. The rearrangement uses TRBV12-3 or TRBV12-4 and TRBJ2-5; D is unclear. The CDR3 covers 13 residues. Trimming pared 5 bases from V and 4 bases from J, leaving 11 bases between. CDR3 DNA sequence: TGTGCCAGCAGTCCCGACCAACGAGAGACCCAGTACTTC. It translates to CASSPDQRETQYF.

The chain employs TRBV24-1 and TRBJ2-5, with 8 bases fitting TRBD1. Trimming took 2 bases from V and 6 from J; bases not matched to a gene: 7. The CDR3 has 15 amino acids. Germline V gene data show CDR1 as KGHDR and CDR2 as SFDVKD. This chain's CDR3 is CATSDSRTGPKTQYF. CDR3 DNA sequence: TGTGCCACCAGTGATTCTCGGACAGGGCCTAAGACCCAGTACTTC.

This clonotype was seen only a few times. The V call is TRBV30, the J call TRBJ1-1; no firm D call. With 0 bases removed from V and 5 bases from J, the gap between germline ends came to 10 bases. Looked up from germline, CDR1 is GTSNPN and CDR2 is SVGIG (reference sequence). The CDR3 runs 13 residues. CDR3 residues: CAWSVAVRTEAFF. CDR3 DNA sequence: TGTGCCTGGAGTGTGGCAGTGCGGACTGAAGCTTTCTTT.

Only a few counts were recorded for this clonotype. Germline is not matched at one junction end, which may reflect a read error. The chain combines TRBV7-8 with TRBJ1-2; 11 positions agree with TRBD1. This CDR3 contains 15 residues. Per germline, CDR1 SGHVS and CDR2 FQNEAQ. Written as DNA, the CDR3 is TGTGCCAACAGCTTAGGGGACAGGGGGTTCTATGGCTACACCTTC. This sequence encodes CANSLGDRGFYGYTF.

This clonotype was counted a single time. The chain employs TRBV5-1 and TRBJ1-2; 7 bases line up with TRBD1. This CDR3 has 12 residues. Trimming cost V 4 bases and J 8 bases; bases outside gene matches: 5. Germline loops: CDR1 SGHRS, CDR2 YFSETQ. CDR3 in amino acids: CASSPGQAGYTF. In DNA form, the CDR3 reads TGCGCCAGCAGCCCCGGACAGGCCGGCTACACCTTC. The variable domain in full, completed from reference TRBV5-1 and TRBJ1-2, reads KAGVTQTPRYLIKTRGQQVTLSCSPISGHRSVSWYQQTPGQGLQFLFEYFSETQRNKGNFPGRFSGRQFSNSRSEMNVSTLELGDSALYLCASSPGQAGYTFGSGTRLTVV.

The chain recombines TRBV5-1 with TRBJ1-3; no definite D call. V was clipped by 4 bases and J by 3 bases, with 11 bases between them. The V gene's germline CDR1 is SGHRS and CDR2 YFSETQ. This CDR3 spans 14 amino acids. This CDR3 is CASSPNADGNTIYF. The DNA of the CDR3 is TGCGCCAGCAGCCCGAACGCGGATGGAAACACCATATATTTT.

The rearrangement joins TRBV6-5 to TRBJ1-2, with 8 nucleotides matching TRBD1. Germline CDR1 reads MNHEY; CDR2 reads SVGAGI. This CDR3 has 14 residues. V lost 5 bases, J lost 8 bases, and 10 bases stayed unmatched. CDR3 coding DNA: TGTGCCAGCAGTACCGGACAGGGTTTGGGCGGCTACACCTTC. It specifies CASSTGQGLGGYTF.

The rearrangement links TRBV21-1 to TRBJ2-5; TRBD1 is taken as the D call from the table, unchecked against the DNA. TRBV21-1 is a recognized pseudogene. CDR3 length: 14 residues. The CDR3 protein is CASSKGKEKETQYF. CDR3 DNA: TGTGCCAGCAGCAAGGGAAAGGAGAAAGAGACCCAGTACTTC.

The chain couples TRBV7-9 to TRBJ1-3; possible D gene TRBD1, 6 bases. Germline V gene sequence: CDR1 SEHNR, CDR2 FQNEAQ (reference sequence). The CDR3 is made up of 18 amino acids. V was shortened by 5 bases and J by 0 bases, with 20 bases between the two germline ends. The CDR3 loop reads CASSPRGGRRTSGNTIYF. In DNA form, the CDR3 reads TGTGCCAGCAGCCCTAGGGGGGGGCGAAGAACCTCTGGAAACACCATATATTTT.

This clonotype was counted only a few times. The gene calls are TRBV12-5 and TRBJ2-7; TRBD2 might be the D (6 bases). This CDR3 contains 16 residues. The germline V gene has CDR1 LGHNT and CDR2 FRNRAP. Trimming cost V 3 bases and J 0 bases, with 15 bases left between them. The CDR3 region is CASGLWGGGISYEQYF. The DNA of the CDR3 is TGTGCTAGTGGTTTATGGGGTGGCGGGATCTCCTACGAGCAGTACTTC. Full variable domain (remainder filled in from reference TRBV12-5 and TRBJ2-7): DARVTQTPRHKVTEMGQEVTMRCQPILGHNTVFWYRQTMMQGLELLAYFRNRAPLDDSGMPKDRFSAEMPDATLATLKIQPSEPRDSAVYFCASGLWGGGISYEQYFGPGTRLTVT.

The J gene is TRBJ1-4, the V gene TRBV6-2 or TRBV6-3; 8 bases fit TRBD1. Germline V lookup: CDR1 MNHEY, CDR2 SVGEGT. V lost 6 bases, J lost 12 bases, and 12 bases stayed unmatched. CDR3 size: 14 residues. In nucleotides, the CDR3 is TGTGCCAGCAGCCGTGGACAGGGTTCCGAAGAACTGTTTTTT. It is translated as CASSRGQGSEELFF.

The chain employs TRBV20-1 and TRBJ1-2; perhaps TRBD1 as D (6 bases). The germline gives CDR1 DFQATT, CDR2 SNEGSKA (reference sequence). V was clipped by 1 base and J by 6 bases, with 15 bases between them. The CDR3 length is 14 residues. This CDR3 is CSARVGSGADGYTF. The CDR3 region has the DNA TGCAGTGCTAGAGTCGGGTCAGGGGCTGATGGCTACACCTTC.

The V gene is TRBV7-9, the J gene TRBJ2-3; D is perhaps TRBD1 or TRBD2 (6 bases each). Germline loops: CDR1 SEHNR, CDR2 FQNEAQ (reference sequence). Trimming stripped 2 bases from V and 4 bases from J, with 13 bases between. This CDR3 comprises 15 residues. The CDR3 DNA reads TGTGCCAGCAGCTTATTATCGGGGGCAGCAGATACGCAGTATTTT. Amino acid sequence: CASSLLSGAADTQYF.

The V gene is TRBV10-3, the J gene TRBJ1-1; weak D call: TRBD1 (6 bases). The CDR3 extends over 15 amino acids. The ends were cut back, 7 bases at V and 0 bases at J, with 15 bases in the middle. The germline gives CDR1 ENHRY, CDR2 SYGVKD. The DNA for the CDR3 is TGTGCCATCAACGCCGGGGCAGGGGTGAACACTGAAGCTTTCTTT. Its protein is CAINAGAGVNTEAFF.

V usage is TRBV20-1 and J usage is TRBJ1-3; D is possibly TRBD1 (6 bases). Germline V lookup: CDR1 DFQATT, CDR2 SNEGSKA (reference sequence). The CDR3 runs 14 residues. V was shortened by 3 bases and J by 4 bases, with 13 bases between the two germline ends. The CDR3 region is CSASQQGSGNTIYF. The CDR3 region has the DNA TGCAGTGCTAGTCAACAGGGCTCCGGAAACACCATATATTTT.

In this sample, this clonotype turned up a few times. J is TRBJ2-7 and V is TRBV20-1; 12 nucleotides align to TRBD2. The CDR3 runs 15 residues. Germline V gene data show CDR1 as DFQATT and CDR2 as SNEGSKA (reference sequence). The V gene end was trimmed by 0 bases and the J gene end by 3 bases; junction bases not matched to a gene: 3. The CDR3 protein is CSARDRGLAGYEQYF. The CDR3 coding sequence is TGCAGTGCTAGAGATCGGGGACTAGCGGGCTACGAGCAGTACTTC.

This clonotype was observed a few times. The rearrangement joins TRBV7-6 to TRBJ2-5; D may match TRBD1 or TRBD2 (5 bases each). This CDR3 comprises 16 residues. Germline CDR1 is SGHVS and CDR2 is FNYEAQ. The V gene lost 2 bases and the J gene lost 4 bases, with 17 bases spanning the gap. The CDR3 bases are TGTGCCAGCAGCTTACGGAATAACGGGGACCGAGAGACCCAGTACTTC. It is translated as CASSLRNNGDRETQYF.

There are a few counts of this clonotype. V is TRBV6-1 and J is TRBJ2-7; 15 bases line up with TRBD2. V lost 6 bases, J lost 3 bases, and 6 bases stayed unmatched. The CDR3 runs to 16 residues. The germline V gene has CDR1 MNHNS and CDR2 SASEGT. The CDR3 loop is CASSLGTSGGFYEQYF. CDR3 nucleotide sequence: TGTGCCAGCAGCCTCGGGACTAGCGGGGGGTTCTACGAGCAGTACTTC.

The sample holds a few counts of this clonotype. CDR3 sequence (DNA): TGTGCCACCAGCAGAGATCTGCGGACCGAAGCTTTCTTT. This gives the protein CATSRDLRTEAFF. This chain uses TRBV15 with TRBJ1-1; D gene unclear. Trimming shortened V by 0 bases and J by 8 bases, and 10 bases separated the two germline ends. Germline V gene lookup returns CDR1 LNHNV and CDR2 YYDKDF (reference sequence). The CDR3 is 13 residues long. Looking up the rest from reference TRBV15 and TRBJ1-1 gives the full variable domain: DAMVIQNPRYQVTQFGKPVTLSCSQTLNHNVMYWYQQKSSQAPKLLFHYYDKDFNNEADTPDNFQSRRPNTSFCFLDIRSPGLGDTAMYLCATSRDLRTEAFFGQGTRLTVV.

This chain joins TRBV2 and TRBJ2-7; possibly TRBD1 for D (6 bases). Germline CDR1 SNHLY, CDR2 FYNNEI. V was pared by 5 bases and J by 5 bases, with 16 bases between. The CDR3 contains 14 residues. This CDR3 reads CASSKNTQGHEQYF. The CDR3 DNA is TGTGCCAGCAGTAAGAACACACAGGGCCACGAGCAGTACTTC.

Of note for this clonotype: Relative to the germline gene, one junction end is altered; a read error may explain this. The chain uses TRBV20-1 and TRBJ1-1; D gene unclear. The CDR3 is 14 residues long. Germline CDR1 and CDR2: DFQATT and SNEGSKA (reference sequence). In nucleotides, the CDR3 is TGCAGCGCTAGAAAAGTGTCGGTTAACACTGAAGCTTTCTTT. Encoded protein: CSARKVSVNTEAFF.

The V call is TRBV7-2, the J call TRBJ2-7; weak D call: TRBD1 (6 bases). Germline V gives CDR1 SGHTA, CDR2 FQGNSA. This CDR3 is built from 16 residues. V lost 0 bases and J 4 bases, leaving 16 bases between the germline ends. CDR3 DNA sequence: TGTGCCAGCAGCTTAGCGCGGGCAGGGGAAGGGTACGAGCAGTACTTC. It specifies CASSLARAGEGYEQYF. Looking up the rest from reference TRBV7-2 and TRBJ2-7 gives the full variable domain: GAGVSQSPSNKVTEKGKDVELRCDPISGHTALYWYRQSLGQGLEFLIYFQGNSAPDKSGLPSDRFSAERTGGSVSTLTIQRTQQEDSAVYLCASSLARAGEGYEQYFGPGTRLTVT.

This clonotype was seen more than once but under ten times. This CDR3 reads CSAEGQVGEQYF. The CDR3 nucleotides are TGCAGTGCTGAAGGACAGGTGGGAGAGCAGTACTTC. The chain has TRBV20-1 and TRBJ2-5, with TRBD1 matching over 7 bases. This CDR3 comprises 12 residues. Germline V gives CDR1 DFQATT, CDR2 SNEGSKA (reference sequence). V dropped 5 bases and J dropped 11; count of bases not matched to a gene: 11.

This clonotype was picked up a small number of times. V usage is TRBV6-2 or TRBV6-3 and J usage is TRBJ1-5; D is possibly TRBD1 (5 bases). Trimming took 6 bases from V and 3 from J, leaving 15 bases between them. The CDR3 is 15 residues long. Germline V gene lookup returns CDR1 MNHEY and CDR2 SVGEGT. CDR3 sequence (DNA): TGTGCCAGCAGCGACCAGGGAGCGCTCAATCAGCCCCAGCATTTT. Encoded protein: CASSDQGALNQPQHF.

The gene calls are TRBV7-6 and TRBJ2-1; D gene unclear. V lost 3 bases and J lost 7, with 10 bases in between. This CDR3 comprises 13 residues. Per germline, CDR1 SGHVS and CDR2 FNYEAQ. The CDR3 DNA is TGTGCCAGCAGCTTGACTCCCTCAAATGAGCAGTTCTTC. Its protein product is CASSLTPSNEQFF.

This clonotype has only a few counts. V usage is TRBV4-3 and J usage is TRBJ2-6; 7 nucleotides align to TRBD1. Trimming removed 2 bases from V and 0 bases from J; junction bases left unmatched: 4. The length of the CDR3 is 17 residues. Looked up from germline, CDR1 is LGHNA and CDR2 is YSLEER. The CDR3 loop is CASSQYRGLSGANVLTF. CDR3 DNA: TGCGCCAGCAGCCAATACAGGGGTCTCTCTGGGGCCAACGTCCTGACTTTC.

A few counts support this clonotype. The J gene is TRBJ2-5, the V gene TRBV4-1; tentatively, D is TRBD2 (5 bases). V was clipped by 3 bases and J by 5 bases, with 16 bases between them. Germline V gene data show CDR1 as MGHRA and CDR2 as YSYEKL. This CDR3 has 15 amino acids. The CDR3 region is CASSHLQERGETQYF. The CDR3 nucleotides read TGCGCCAGCAGCCACCTTCAGGAAAGAGGGGAGACCCAGTACTTC.